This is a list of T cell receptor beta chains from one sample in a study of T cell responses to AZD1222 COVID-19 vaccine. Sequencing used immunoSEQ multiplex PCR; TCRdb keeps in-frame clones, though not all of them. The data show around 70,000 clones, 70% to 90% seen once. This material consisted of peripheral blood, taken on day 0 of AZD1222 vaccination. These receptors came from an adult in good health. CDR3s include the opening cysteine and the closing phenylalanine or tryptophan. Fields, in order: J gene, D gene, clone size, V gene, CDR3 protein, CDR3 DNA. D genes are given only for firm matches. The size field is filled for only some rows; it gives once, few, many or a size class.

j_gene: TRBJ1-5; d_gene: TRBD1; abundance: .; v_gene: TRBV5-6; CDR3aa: CASSQGARNQPQHF; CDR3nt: TGTGCCAGCAGCCAGGGGGCTCGTAATCAGCCCCAGCATTTT
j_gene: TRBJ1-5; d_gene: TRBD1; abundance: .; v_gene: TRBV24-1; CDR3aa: CATSVGTGLQPQHF; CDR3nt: TGTGCCACCAGTGTCGGGACAGGCCTTCAGCCCCAGCATTTT
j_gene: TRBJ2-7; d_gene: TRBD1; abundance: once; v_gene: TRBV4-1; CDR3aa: CASSQETGGWYEQYF; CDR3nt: TGCGCCAGCAGCCAAGAGACAGGGGGATGGTACGAGCAGTACTTC
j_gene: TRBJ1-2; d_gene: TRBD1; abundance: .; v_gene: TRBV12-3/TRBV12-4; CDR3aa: CASSQRQGYGYTF; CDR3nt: TGTGCCAGCAGTCAAAGACAGGGGTATGGCTACACCTTC
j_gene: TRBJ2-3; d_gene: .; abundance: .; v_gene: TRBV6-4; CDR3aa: CASSDSTGASDTQYF; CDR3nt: TGTGCCAGCAGTGACTCAACGGGAGCATCAGATACGCAGTATTTT
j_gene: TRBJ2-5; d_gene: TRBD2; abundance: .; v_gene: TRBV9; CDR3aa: CASSPEGLAGGQETQYF; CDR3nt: TGTGCCAGCAGCCCAGAGGGTCTAGCGGGGGGCCAAGAGACCCAGTACTTC
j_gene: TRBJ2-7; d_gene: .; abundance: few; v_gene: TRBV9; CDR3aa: CASSVGDGPYEQYF; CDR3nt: TGTGCCAGCAGCGTAGGGGACGGACCCTACGAGCAGTACTTC
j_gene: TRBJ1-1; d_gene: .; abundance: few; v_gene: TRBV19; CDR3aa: CASNNGGYTEAFF; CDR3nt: TGTGCCAGTAACAATGGGGGTTACACTGAAGCTTTCTTT
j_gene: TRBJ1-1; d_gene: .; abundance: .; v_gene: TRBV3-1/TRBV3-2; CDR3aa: CASSQGAGQGAEAFF; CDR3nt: TGTGCCAGCAGCCAAGGGGCGGGGCAGGGAGCTGAAGCTTTCTTT
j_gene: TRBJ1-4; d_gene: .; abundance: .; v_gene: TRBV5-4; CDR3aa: CASSLPGENEKLFF; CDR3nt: TGTGCCAGCAGCTTGCCAGGGGAAAATGAAAAACTGTTTTTT
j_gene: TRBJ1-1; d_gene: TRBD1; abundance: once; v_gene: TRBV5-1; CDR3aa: CASSFLPVGTGVANTEAFF; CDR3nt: TGCGCCAGCAGCTTCTTGCCTGTGGGCACAGGGGTGGCGAACACTGAAGCTTTCTTT
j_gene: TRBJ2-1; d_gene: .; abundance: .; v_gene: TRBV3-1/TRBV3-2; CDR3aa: CASSQRAGQAEQFF; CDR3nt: TGTGCCAGCAGCCAACGGGCAGGGCAGGCTGAGCAGTTCTTC
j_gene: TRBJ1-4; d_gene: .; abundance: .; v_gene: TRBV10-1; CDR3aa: CASSVGAGLLTVEKLFF; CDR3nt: TGCGCCAGCAGTGTAGGGGCAGGGCTCTTAACGGTTGAAAAACTGTTTTTT
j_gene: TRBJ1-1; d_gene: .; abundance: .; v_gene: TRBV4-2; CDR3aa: CASSQAQPNTEAFF; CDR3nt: TGTGCCAGCAGCCAAGCGCAGCCGAACACTGAAGCTTTCTTT
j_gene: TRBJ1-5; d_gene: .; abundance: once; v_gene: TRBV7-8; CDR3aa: CASSLAGGRGQPQHF; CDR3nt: TGTGCCAGCAGCTTAGCGGGGGGCAGGGGTCAGCCCCAGCATTTT
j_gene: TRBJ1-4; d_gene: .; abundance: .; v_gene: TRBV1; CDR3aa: CTSSQDMVSTTNEKLFF; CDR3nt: TGCACCAGCAGCCAAGATATGGTTTCTACAACTAATGAAAAACTGTTTTTT
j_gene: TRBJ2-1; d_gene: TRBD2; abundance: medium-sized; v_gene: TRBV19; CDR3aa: CASSKTSGGYNEQFF; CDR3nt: TGTGCCAGTAGTAAGACTAGCGGGGGGTACAATGAGCAGTTCTTC
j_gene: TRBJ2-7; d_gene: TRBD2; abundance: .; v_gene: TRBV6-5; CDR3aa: CASSDTSGSSYEQYF; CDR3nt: TGTGCCAGCAGCGATACTAGCGGGAGTTCCTACGAGCAGTACTTC
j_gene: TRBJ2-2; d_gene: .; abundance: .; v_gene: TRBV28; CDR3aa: CACCSLTSNTGELFF; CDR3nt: TGTGCCTGTTGTTCCCTGACAAGTAACACCGGGGAGCTGTTTTTT
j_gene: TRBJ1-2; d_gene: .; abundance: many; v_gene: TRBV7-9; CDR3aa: CASSPPGGGSYGYTF; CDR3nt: TGTGCCAGCAGCCCCCCGGGAGGGGGAAGCTATGGCTACACCTTC
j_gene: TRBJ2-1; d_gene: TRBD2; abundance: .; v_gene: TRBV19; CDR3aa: CASSGLADYNEQFF; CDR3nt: TGTGCCAGTAGTGGACTAGCGGACTACAATGAGCAGTTCTTC
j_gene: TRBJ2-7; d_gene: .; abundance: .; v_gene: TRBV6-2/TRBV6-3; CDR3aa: CASSYSDSSYEQYF; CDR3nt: TGTGCCAGCAGTTACTCGGACAGCTCCTACGAGCAGTACTTC
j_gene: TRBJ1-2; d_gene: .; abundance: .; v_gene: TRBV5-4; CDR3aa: CASSRELYGYTF; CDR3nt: TGTGCCAGCAGCAGGGAGTTGTATGGCTACACCTTC
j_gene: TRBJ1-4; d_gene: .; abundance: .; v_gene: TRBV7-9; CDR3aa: CASSPRRAGTNEKLFF; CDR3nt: TGTGCCAGCAGCCCAAGGAGGGCAGGGACTAATGAAAAACTGTTTTTT
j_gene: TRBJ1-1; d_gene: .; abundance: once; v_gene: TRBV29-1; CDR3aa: CSVITVNTEAFF; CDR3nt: TGCAGCGTTATTACAGTGAACACTGAAGCTTTCTTT
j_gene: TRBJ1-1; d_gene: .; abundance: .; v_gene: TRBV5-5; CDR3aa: CASSPTKGGAGLRTEAFF; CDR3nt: TGTGCCAGCAGCCCAACAAAAGGGGGTGCGGGTCTGAGAACTGAAGCTTTCTTT
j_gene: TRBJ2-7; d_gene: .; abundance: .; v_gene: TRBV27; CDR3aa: CASSLSSAGPYEQYF; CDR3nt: TGTGCCAGCAGTTTATCGTCTGCAGGTCCCTACGAGCAGTACTTC
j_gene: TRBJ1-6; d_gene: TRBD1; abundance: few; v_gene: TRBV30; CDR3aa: CAWSSTGVDSPLHF; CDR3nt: TGTGCCTGGAGTTCAACAGGGGTAGATTCACCCCTCCACTTT
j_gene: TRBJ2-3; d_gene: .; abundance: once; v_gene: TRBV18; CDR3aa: CASSTGDTQYF; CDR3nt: TGTGCCAGCTCGACTGGAGATACGCAGTATTTT
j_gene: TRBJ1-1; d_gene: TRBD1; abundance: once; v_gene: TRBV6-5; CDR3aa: CASSYTGGNTEAFF; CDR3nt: TGTGCCAGCAGTTATACAGGGGGCAACACTGAAGCTTTCTTT
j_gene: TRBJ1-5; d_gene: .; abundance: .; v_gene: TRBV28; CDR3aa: CASVMDSNQPQHF; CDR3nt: TGTGCCAGCGTCATGGACAGCAATCAGCCCCAGCATTTT
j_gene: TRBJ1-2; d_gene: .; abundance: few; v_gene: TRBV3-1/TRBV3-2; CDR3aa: CASSPGAGNYGYTF; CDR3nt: TGTGCCAGCAGCCCGGGAGCGGGAAACTATGGCTACACCTTC
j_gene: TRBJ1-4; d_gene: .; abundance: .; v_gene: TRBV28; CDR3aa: CASSPEGGFYEKLFF; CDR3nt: TGTGCCAGCAGCCCAGAGGGGGGCTTTTATGAAAAACTGTTTTTT
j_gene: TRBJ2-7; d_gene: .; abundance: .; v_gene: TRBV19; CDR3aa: CASSKPGTKAYEQYF; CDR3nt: TGTGCCAGTAGTAAACCCGGGACAAAGGCCTACGAGCAGTACTTC
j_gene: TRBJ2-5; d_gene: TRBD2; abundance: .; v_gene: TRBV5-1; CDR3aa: CASTLAGAQETQYF; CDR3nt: TGCGCCAGCACGCTAGCGGGTGCCCAAGAGACCCAGTACTTC
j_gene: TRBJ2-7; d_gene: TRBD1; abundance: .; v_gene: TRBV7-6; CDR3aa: CASSYSGGEQYF; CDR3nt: TGTGCCAGCAGCTACTCAGGGGGCGAGCAGTACTTC
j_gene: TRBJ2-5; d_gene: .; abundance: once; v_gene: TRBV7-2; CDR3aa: CASRRQGGPAQQETQYF; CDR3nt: TGTGCCAGCAGACGGCAAGGGGGTCCAGCGCAGCAAGAGACCCAGTACTTC
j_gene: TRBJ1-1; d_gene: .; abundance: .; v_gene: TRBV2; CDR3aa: CASSEPNTEAFF; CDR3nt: TGTGCCAGCAGTGAACCTAACACTGAAGCTTTCTTT
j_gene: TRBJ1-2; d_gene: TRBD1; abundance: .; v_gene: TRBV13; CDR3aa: CASSLEAGGKVNYGYTF; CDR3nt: TGTGCCAGCAGCTTAGAGGCAGGGGGCAAAGTTAACTATGGCTACACCTTC
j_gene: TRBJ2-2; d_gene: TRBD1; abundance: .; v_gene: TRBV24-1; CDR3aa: CATSSRDRDTGELFF; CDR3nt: TGTGCCACCAGCTCTCGGGACAGGGACACCGGGGAGCTGTTTTTT
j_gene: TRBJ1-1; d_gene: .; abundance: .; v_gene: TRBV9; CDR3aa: CASSVGAGMNTEAFF; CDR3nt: TGTGCCAGCAGCGTAGGGGCGGGGATGAACACTGAAGCTTTCTTT
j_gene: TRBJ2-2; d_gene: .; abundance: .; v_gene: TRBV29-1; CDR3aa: CSAHFGGELFF; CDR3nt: TGCAGCGCCCATTTTGGCGGGGAGCTGTTTTTT
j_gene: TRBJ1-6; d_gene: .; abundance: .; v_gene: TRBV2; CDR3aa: CASTTTEGGNSPLHF; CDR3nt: TGTGCCAGCACCACCACCGAGGGGGGGAATTCACCCCTCCACTTT